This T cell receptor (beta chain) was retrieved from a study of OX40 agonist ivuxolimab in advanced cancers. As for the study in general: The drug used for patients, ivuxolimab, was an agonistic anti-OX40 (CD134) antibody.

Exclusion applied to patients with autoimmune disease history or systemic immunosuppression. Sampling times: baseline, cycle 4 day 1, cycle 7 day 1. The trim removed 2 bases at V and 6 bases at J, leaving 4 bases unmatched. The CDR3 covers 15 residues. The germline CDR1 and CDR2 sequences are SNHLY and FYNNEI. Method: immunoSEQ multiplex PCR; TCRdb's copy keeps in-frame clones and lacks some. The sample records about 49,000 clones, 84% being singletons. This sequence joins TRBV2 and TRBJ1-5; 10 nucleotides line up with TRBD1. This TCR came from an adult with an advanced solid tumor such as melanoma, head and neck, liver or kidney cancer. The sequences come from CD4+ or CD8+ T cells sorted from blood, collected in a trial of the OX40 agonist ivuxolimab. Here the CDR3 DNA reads TGTGCCAGCAGTGAAAGACAGGGGGCCCCTCAGCCCCAGCATTTT. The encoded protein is CASSERQGAPQPQHF.